One T cell receptor beta chain is described in this entry. In the study's own analysis: Reference gene primer amplification yielded estimated nucleated cell counts. TCRdb's copy holds only in-frame clones and misses some; the assay was immunoSEQ multiplex PCR. The V and J calls and clone size were taken over from that table, and D and trimming were inferred from the DNA. This sample has 150,000 to 200,000 clones; over 65% occur once, and the top ten carry around 8.1%. This entry comes from a study of blood T cell repertoires in COVID-19. About the study: The United States, Italy and Spain were the sources of the acute and convalescent COVID-19 samples. T cells, B-cell-depleted T cells, or PBMCs supplied cDNA or gDNA.

CDR3 length equals 15 residues. V lost 4 bases to trimming and J lost 1 base, with 10 bases between them. CDR1 and CDR2 from the germline V gene are MGHRA and YSYEKL. The chain recombines TRBV4-1 with TRBJ2-2; D is perhaps TRBD2 (6 bases). The TCR sequence derives from a man aged 55-75 years with acute or convalescent COVID-19. The sequenced sample was peripheral blood. Here the CDR3 DNA reads TGCGCCAGCAGCCGGGGGGATATGAACACCGGGGAGCTGTTTTTT. Its protein product is CASSRGDMNTGELFF.